This T cell receptor beta chain is drawn from a study of blood T cell repertoires in COVID-19. Across the study: The cDNA or gDNA used as material had been derived from T cells, B-cell-depleted T cells, or PBMCs.

Germline V gene lookup returns CDR1 MNHEY and CDR2 SMNVEV (reference sequence). V dropped 2 bases and J dropped 6 bases, with 8 bases sitting between them. This CDR3 spans 13 amino acids. Profiling relied on immunoSEQ multiplex PCR, and the TCRdb table lists in-frame clones only, not all of them. This table holds around 250,000 clones, 89% found once. The rearrangement links TRBV27 to TRBJ1-5, with TRBD1 as a possible D gene (5 bases). Material for sequencing was peripheral blood. The source of this sequence is a woman in her forties who had recovered from COVID-19. The CDR3 reads CASSLRRGQPQHF. In nucleotides, the CDR3 is TGTGCCAGCAGTTTAAGGAGGGGTCAGCCCCAGCATTTT.